This T cell receptor beta chain is from a study of blood T cell repertoires in COVID-19. In the study overall: The United States, Italy and Spain were the sources of the acute and convalescent COVID-19 samples. From T cells, B-cell-depleted T cells, or PBMCs came the material, which was cDNA or gDNA.

The germline V and J ends were trimmed by 1 base and 3 bases, with 7 bases remaining between them. This CDR3 has 14 amino acids. Per germline, CDR1 SEHNR and CDR2 FQNEAQ (reference sequence). Patients at the Seattle site were enrolled during active infection and followed longitudinally. Authors' processing steps: Estimated nucleated cell counts came from reference gene primer amplification. The protocol was immunoSEQ multiplex PCR, while the TCRdb copy is restricted to in-frame clones and leaves out a portion. The V and J calls and the clone size are those of that table, but D and trimming were determined from the DNA. Counted here are about 480,000 clones, about 88% occurring once; the ten biggest clones make up 0.75% to 0.9%.

The sequencing input was peripheral blood. V gene TRBV7-9 combines with J gene TRBJ1-5; D remains unclear. The sequence came from a man younger than 35 with COVID-19, enrolled during active disease. CDR3 nucleotides: TGTGCCAGCAGCTTAGGCTATACCAATCAGCCCCAGCATTTT. Translation gives CASSLGYTNQPQHF.